This T cell receptor beta chain originates from a study of T cells after yellow fever vaccination. Study-wide context: Where fractions had low cell numbers, libraries were prepared from them with the SMART-Seq v4 Ultra Low Input RNA kit.

TCRdb reprocessed the 5' RACE reads with MiXCR, giving one entry per CDR3 protein. In the table there are around 360,000 distinct CDR3 sequences, around 10% of which are singletons. Study-level findings and limits: The CD4 compartment and the CD8 compartment contained a small share of clonotypes in common.

This clonotype was detected a few times. The antigen is unknown. In germline, CDR1 is ENHRY, CDR2 SYGVKD. Trimming at V came to 4 bases and at J to 4 bases, leaving 2 bases not matched to a gene. The CDR3 spans 14 residues. The chain has TRBV10-3 and TRBJ2-3; TRBD1 aligns across 10 bases. The specimen comprised PBMCs, sampled on the day of the first yellow fever vaccination. The clonotype originates from a young man who received the YFV17D yellow fever vaccine. The CDR3 loop is CAISGQGAADTQYF. CDR3 DNA: TGTGCCATCAGTGGACAGGGGGCCGCAGATACGCAGTATTTT.